Shown below are 10 T cell receptor beta chains from a single sample sequenced in a study of blood T cell repertoires in COVID-19. The assay was immunoSEQ multiplex PCR, and TCRdb's table has in-frame clones only and misses some. The sample consists of about 120,000 clones, approximately 90% of them appearing once. Sequencing was performed on peripheral blood. The receptor source for this set is a human donor with active COVID-19. The donor label of this sample is uncertain.

The chain employs TRBV28 and TRBJ1-6; D unclear. The V gene lost 6 bases and the J gene lost 0 bases, with 9 bases spanning the gap. The length of the CDR3 is 15 residues. CDR1 MDHEN and CDR2 SYDVKM come from the germline V gene. CDR3 residues: CASRGEGSYNSPLHF. The CDR3 bases are TGTGCCAGCAGAGGAGAGGGCTCCTATAATTCACCCCTCCACTTT.

This clone was detected only a few times. The rearrangement links TRBV7-2 to TRBJ2-7; the D gene is possibly TRBD2 (6 bases). The CDR3 extends over 16 amino acids. The germline gives CDR1 SGHTA, CDR2 FQGNSA. Trimming took 6 bases from V and 1 from J, leaving 19 bases between them. The CDR3 protein is CASSVPGLSESYEQYF. For the CDR3, the DNA is TGTGCCAGCAGTGTACCGGGACTTTCCGAGTCCTACGAGCAGTACTTC.

The chain carries TRBV5-6 and TRBJ2-3; 7 positions agree with TRBD1. There are 17 residues in the CDR3. CDR1 and CDR2 (germline): SGHDT, YYEEEE. After removal of 1 base from V and 3 bases from J, the junction contained 11 bases not matched to a gene. As DNA, the CDR3 is TGTGCCAGCAGCTTGCTTATCAGACAGGGATGGACAGATACGCAGTATTTT. It specifies CASSLLIRQGWTDTQYF.

This chain uses TRBV9 with TRBJ2-7, with D possibly matching TRBD1 (7 bases). The CDR3 runs to 16 residues. Trimming removed 4 bases from V and 6 bases from J, with 23 bases in between. The V gene's germline CDR1 is SGDLS and CDR2 YYNGEE. The CDR3 sequence is CASSPRGGTEEGEQYF. Written as DNA, the CDR3 is TGTGCCAGCAGCCCTCGTGGAGGGACAGAAGAAGGCGAGCAGTACTTC.

The chain combines TRBV18 with TRBJ2-7; TRBD1 might be the D (6 bases). The germline V gene has CDR1 KGHSH and CDR2 LQKENI. Trimming removed 5 bases from V and 5 bases from J, with 13 bases in between. The CDR3 is made up of 13 amino acids. CDR3 nucleotides: TGTGCCAGCTCATCTTCCAGGGGCGACGAGCAGTACTTC. This translates into CASSSSRGDEQYF.

The chain has TRBV2 and TRBJ1-6, with a weak D call TRBD1 (6 bases). There are 16 residues in the CDR3. Germline V lookup: CDR1 SNHLY, CDR2 FYNNEI. Trimming stripped 5 bases from V and 5 bases from J, with 16 bases between. The chain's CDR3 is CASSRDSGTNNSPLHF. The CDR3 DNA is TGTGCCAGCAGTCGAGATTCCGGGACAAATAATTCACCCCTCCACTTT.

This clone was seen only a few times. This chain joins TRBV5-4 and TRBJ2-5; 7 bases align to TRBD2. The ends lost 1 base at V and 2 bases at J; junction bases unmatched: 5. Germline assignment: CDR1 SGHNT and CDR2 YYREEE (reference sequence). The CDR3 totals 15 residues. CDR3 sequence reads: CASSLPWGGQETQYF. The CDR3 region has the DNA TGTGCCAGCAGCTTGCCATGGGGGGGGCAAGAGACCCAGTACTTC.

This chain joins TRBV19 and TRBJ1-2; no firm D call. The V end lost 6 bases, the J end lost 4 bases, and 15 bases lay between the germline ends. Germline V gene lookup returns CDR1 LNHDA and CDR2 SQIVND (reference sequence). This CDR3 spans 14 amino acids. For the CDR3, the DNA is TGTGCCAGTAGCCCAGTCAGGATCGGCTATGGCTACACCTTC. Amino acid sequence: CASSPVRIGYGYTF.

CDR3 sequence (DNA): TGTGCCAGCAGTCCCACGGGCGGGGGGCTGAATGAGCAGTTCTTC. Translated, it gives CASSPTGGGLNEQFF. The chain has TRBV27 and TRBJ2-1; TRBD2 matches at 8 bases. The CDR3 has 15 amino acids. J was trimmed by 7 bases and V by 5 bases; bases with no gene match: 10. In germline, CDR1 is MNHEY, CDR2 SMNVEV (reference sequence).

This clone was detected once. The J gene is TRBJ2-7, the V gene TRBV3-1 (or the pseudogene TRBV3-2); TRBD1 agrees at 9 bases. The CDR3 loop spans 15 amino acids. V shed 5 bases and J 0 bases; nucleotides not matched to a gene: 5. Germline loops: CDR1 LGHDT, CDR2 YNNKEL (reference sequence). CDR3 protein: CASSFRTGVSYEQYF. The DNA for the CDR3 is TGTGCCAGCAGCTTCAGGACAGGGGTCTCCTACGAGCAGTACTTC.